The 14 T cell receptor beta chains given below trace back to one sample, sequenced in a study of blood T cell repertoires in COVID-19. Assay used: immunoSEQ multiplex PCR; TCRdb lists only in-frame clones, some missing. Here the sample spans approximately 200,000 clones, roughly 87% being singletons. Sequenced input: peripheral blood. These TCRs come from a man aged 35 to 55 with active or convalescent COVID-19.

The V call is TRBV30, the J call TRBJ1-2; D not resolved. Trimming took off 0 bases at V and 6 bases at J, with 8 bases between the two ends. The CDR3 length is 12 residues. The germline V gene has CDR1 GTSNPN and CDR2 SVGIG (reference sequence). CDR3 in DNA: TGTGCCTGGAGTGTGACATTTCATGGCTACACCTTC. Its protein is CAWSVTFHGYTF.

The J gene is TRBJ2-1, the V gene TRBV5-1; 7 bases match TRBD2. Looked up from germline, CDR1 is SGHRS and CDR2 is YFSETQ. The V gene end was trimmed by 6 bases and the J gene end by 4 bases; junction bases not matched to a gene: 13. The CDR3 length is 16 residues. The CDR3 bases are TGCGCCAGCAACCGGGGGGAGGTGAGGGATTACAATGAGCAGTTCTTC. Translating it yields CASNRGEVRDYNEQFF.

The chain has TRBV4-1 and TRBJ2-3, with D maybe TRBD1 (5 bases). The germline V gene encodes CDR1 MGHRA and CDR2 YSYEKL. V lost 1 base and J lost 3, with 8 bases in between. The CDR3 length is 14 residues. CDR3 amino acids: CASSQVTGTDTQYF. The CDR3 region has the DNA TGCGCCAGCAGCCAAGTCACAGGAACAGATACGCAGTATTTT.

V is TRBV6-5 and J is TRBJ2-7, with D unresolved. V lost 2 bases to trimming and J lost 1 base, with 9 bases between them. Germline V gives CDR1 MNHEY, CDR2 SVGAGI. This CDR3 contains 14 residues. For the CDR3, the DNA is TGTGCCAGCAGTTACAAACGGGTATCCTACGAGCAGTACTTC. Its translation is CASSYKRVSYEQYF.

This chain uses TRBV11-3 with TRBJ1-1; D is ambiguous. The CDR3 extends over 14 amino acids. Trimming removed 3 bases from V and 3 bases from J, with 11 bases in between. The germline V gene encodes CDR1 SGHNT and CDR2 YENEEA. The CDR3 bases are TGTGCCAGCAGCTTTCGGTCGAGGGACACTGAAGCTTTCTTT. Encoded protein: CASSFRSRDTEAFF.

The chain has TRBV9 and TRBJ1-6; the D gene is possibly TRBD1 (5 bases). The germline V gene encodes CDR1 SGDLS and CDR2 YYNGEE. The CDR3 loop spans 17 amino acids. V lost 0 bases, J lost 8 bases, and 18 bases lay in between. In nucleotides, the CDR3 is TGTGCCAGCAGCGTAGATCCCGGCGGACGGACATATTCACCCCTCCACTTT. This encodes CASSVDPGGRTYSPLHF.

This clone was observed a single time. The chain uses TRBV18 and TRBJ2-5; 15 bases are a match to TRBD2. CDR1 KGHSH and CDR2 LQKENI come from the germline V gene. CDR3 length: 17 amino acids. J was trimmed by 5 bases and V by 3 bases; bases with no gene match: 7. This CDR3 reads CASSPPGLAGGRETQYF. DNA for the CDR3: TGTGCCAGCTCACCGCCGGGACTAGCGGGAGGTCGGGAGACCCAGTACTTC.

The chain carries TRBV12-5 and TRBJ1-1; D is possibly TRBD1 (5 bases). CDR1 and CDR2 (germline): LGHNT, FRNRAP. With 0 bases removed from V and 6 bases from J, the gap between germline ends came to 17 bases. The CDR3 loop spans 16 amino acids. The CDR3 region has the DNA TGTGCTAGTGGTTTGGTACTGTGGGGGGAAAAAGCTGAAGCTTTCTTT. Residues: CASGLVLWGEKAEAFF.

The chain links TRBV6-6 to TRBJ1-4; D unresolved. CDR3 length: 13 amino acids. V gave up 8 bases and J gave up 8 bases, with 15 bases separating them. The germline V gene encodes CDR1 MNHNY and CDR2 SVGAGI (reference sequence). For the CDR3, the DNA is TGTGCCAGCTTAGCGCTGATGGGCGAAAAACTGTTTTTT. This sequence encodes CASLALMGEKLFF.

The J gene is TRBJ1-5, the V gene TRBV19; tentative D call: TRBD1 (6 bases). This CDR3 contains 15 residues. Trimming removed 3 bases at V and 7 bases at J, with 16 bases between. CDR1 is LNHDA, CDR2 SQIVND, per germline (reference sequence). CDR3 in DNA: TGTGCCAGTAGTATTTGGGTCCTCGACAGGCAGCCCCAGCATTTT. This gives the protein CASSIWVLDRQPQHF.

This rearrangement joins TRBV28 to TRBJ2-3; D not resolved. Looked up from germline, CDR1 is MDHEN and CDR2 is SYDVKM. V lost 2 bases to trimming and J lost 0 bases, with 15 bases between them. The CDR3 extends over 17 amino acids. The CDR3 DNA reads TGTGCCAGCAGTTTAAACCACAGAATAACTAGCACAGATACGCAGTATTTT. As protein: CASSLNHRITSTDTQYF.

V and J are TRBV29-1 and TRBJ2-1, with D perhaps matching TRBD1 (6 bases). The CDR3 length is 14 residues. Trimming took off 7 bases at V and 10 bases at J, with 23 bases between the two ends. Germline lookup yields CDR1 SQVTM and CDR2 ANQGSEA. The CDR3 is CSAPLVGAPGEQFF. As DNA, the CDR3 is TGCAGCGCCCCACTAGTGGGGGCCCCAGGGGAGCAGTTCTTC.

This chain connects TRBV7-3 to TRBJ2-7; 11 bases map to TRBD2. This CDR3 is built from 18 residues. Germline V gene sequence: CDR1 SGHTA, CDR2 FQGTGA. Germline trimming cut 2 bases from V and 1 base from J; bases unmatched to any gene: 10. The CDR3 bases are TGTGCCAGCAGCTTACTATATGGACTAGCGGGTGATTCCTACGAGCAGTACTTC. Translation gives CASSLLYGLAGDSYEQYF.

This clone came up once. The chain is built from TRBV7-2 and TRBJ2-7; TRBD2 aligns across 7 bases. V gave up 2 bases and J gave up 6 bases; unmatched junction bases: 7. From germline, CDR1 is SGHTA and CDR2 FQGNSA. This CDR3 contains 14 residues. CDR3 DNA sequence: TGTGCCAGCAGCTTACGACTAGCCCCCGGCGAGCAGTACTTC. It translates to CASSLRLAPGEQYF.